Following are 18 T cell receptor beta chains from one sample sequenced in a study of blood T cells in healthy people across ages. Primed by a sample-barcoded 5' primer and a J-beta primer mix, a second PCR proceeded for about 6 to 12 cycles. TCRdb passed the 5' RACE reads through MiXCR, listing each CDR3 protein once. The profile shows 1.4 million to 1.5 million distinct CDR3 sequences, roughly 45% of them singletons. The sequenced sample consisted of blood. The source of these receptors is a woman younger than 35 in good health.

There are a few counts of this clonotype. This chain links TRBV5-1 with TRBJ2-1; TRBD2 aligns across 10 bases. The J call may be faulty, since TRBJ2-7 better matches the DNA end. Germline V gives CDR1 SGHRS, CDR2 YFSETQ. The CDR3 consists of 18 residues. The CDR3 nucleotides read TGCGCCAGCAGCTTGCCCCCTAGCGGGAGACTTTCCTACAATGAGCAGTACTTC. Translation: CASSLPPSGRLSYNEQYF.

The chain couples TRBV4-1 to TRBJ1-2; no clear D. There are 15 residues in the CDR3. Germline V CDR1 and CDR2: MGHRA, YSYEKL. Trimming removed 3 bases at V and 4 bases at J, with 15 bases between. The CDR3 nucleotides are TGCGCCAGCAGCCACCGACCCGGGGAGTCCTATGGCTACACCTTC. It translates to CASSHRPGESYGYTF.

This clonotype came up a few times. V usage is TRBV20-1 and J usage is TRBJ2-4, with 9 bases identical to TRBD1. The J call may be mistaken, given a closer DNA end match to TRBJ2-7. CDR3 length: 13 amino acids. Per germline, CDR1 DFQATT and CDR2 SNEGSKA (reference sequence). The CDR3 nucleotides read TGCAGTGCTGGGAAACAGGGGGCGGGCGAGCAGTACTTC. It is translated as CSAGKQGAGEQYF.

V is TRBV30 and J is TRBJ1-1; D not resolved. This CDR3 has 13 amino acids. CDR1 GTSNPN and CDR2 SVGIG come from the germline V gene (reference sequence). V was cut by 0 bases and J by 8 bases, with 13 bases left in between. Here the CDR3 DNA reads TGTGCCTGGAGTGTACGCCTGTTGACCGAAGCTTTCTTT. Translation: CAWSVRLLTEAFF.

The chain joins TRBV30 to TRBJ2-4; D is unresolved. The CDR3 runs 14 residues. The germline V gene has CDR1 GTSNPN and CDR2 SVGIG (reference sequence). The germline V and J ends were trimmed by 1 base and 1 base, with 8 bases remaining between them. In nucleotides, the CDR3 is TGTGCCTGGAGTGGACGTCTCGCCAAAAACATTCAGTACTTC. Its protein product is CAWSGRLAKNIQYF.

The chain is built from TRBV4-2 and TRBJ2-1, with D perhaps matching TRBD1 or TRBD2 (5 bases each). The germline gives CDR1 LGHNA, CDR2 YNFKEQ. The ends were cut back, 4 bases at V and 0 bases at J, with 13 bases in the middle. The CDR3 runs to 16 residues. This chain's CDR3 is CASSRGTVTSYNEQFF. The CDR3 DNA sequence: TGTGCCAGCAGCCGAGGGACCGTAACCTCCTACAATGAGCAGTTCTTC.

To note about this clonotype: The junction departs from germline at one end; a sequencing error may be responsible. The CDR3 sequence is CASRLAATSYNEQYF. The CDR3 coding sequence is TGTGCCAGCAGGTTAGCTGCCACCTCCTACAATGAGCAGTACTTC. V gene TRBV7-2 combines with J gene TRBJ2-1; unclear D gene. The J call may be wrong; the DNA end is better matched by TRBJ2-7. Germline lookup yields CDR1 SGHTA and CDR2 FQGNSA. CDR3 length: 15 amino acids.

This clonotype was detected a few times. This sequence joins TRBV7-9 and TRBJ2-3; D is possibly TRBD2 (5 bases). Trimming stripped 5 bases from V and 5 bases from J, with 14 bases between. This CDR3 has 14 amino acids. From germline, CDR1 is SEHNR and CDR2 FQNEAQ (reference sequence). CDR3 sequence reads: CASSPSGEVDTQYF. CDR3 nucleotide sequence: TGTGCCAGCAGCCCGTCCGGGGAAGTAGATACGCAGTATTTT. Looking up the rest from reference TRBV7-9 and TRBJ2-3 gives the full variable domain: DTGVSQNPRHKITKRGQNVTFRCDPISEHNRLYWYRQTLGQGPEFLTYFQNEAQLEKSRLLSDRFSAERPKGSFSTLEIQRTEQGDSAMYLCASSPSGEVDTQYFGPGTRLTVL.

In its sample, this clonotype was seen a few times. The CDR3 loop is CASSQVYLTGELFF. CDR3 in DNA: TGTGCCAGCAGCCAAGTGTATCTCACCGGGGAGCTGTTTTTT. This chain joins TRBV4-2 and TRBJ2-2; D uncertain. With 1 base removed from V and 4 bases from J, the gap between germline ends came to 7 bases. This CDR3 has 14 amino acids. The germline gives CDR1 LGHNA, CDR2 YNFKEQ.

As concerns this clonotype: An end of the junction differs from the germline gene, which may be a read error. This chain joins TRBV9 and TRBJ2-5; a weak D match, TRBD2 (7 bases). Germline CDR1 and CDR2: SGDLS and YYNGEE. The CDR3 spans 15 residues. This CDR3 reads CATSDGGTYQETQYF. Written as DNA, the CDR3 is TGTGCCACCAGCGACGGGGGGACATACCAAGAGACCCAGTACTTC.

V usage is TRBV20-1 and J usage is TRBJ2-7; 9 positions match TRBD2. Germline assignment: CDR1 DFQATT and CDR2 SNEGSKA (reference sequence). V dropped 3 bases and J dropped 7; count of bases not matched to a gene: 10. The CDR3 loop spans 14 amino acids. The CDR3 nucleotides are TGCAGTGCTAGGGCGACTAGCGGTACTGGGGAGCAGTACTTC. Translating gives CSARATSGTGEQYF.

The chain is built from TRBV27 and TRBJ1-2; D remains unclear. The CDR3 contains 14 residues. CDR1 and CDR2 (germline): MNHEY, SMNVEV (reference sequence). Trimming left V 0 bases short and J 2 bases short, with 7 bases between. CDR3 protein: CASSLSFTNYGYTF. The CDR3 bases are TGTGCCAGCAGTTTATCTTTTACCAACTATGGCTACACCTTC.

About this clonotype: A much larger clone lies a single base off, so this may be a read error. V gene TRBV7-9 combines with J gene TRBJ2-7; possible D gene TRBD2, 6 bases. CDR3 length: 15 residues. CDR1 is SEHNR, CDR2 FQNEAQ, per germline (reference sequence). The CDR3 loop is CASSLGGGNSYEQNF. CDR3 DNA: TGTGCCAGCAGCTTAGGTGGCGGGAACTCCTACGAGCAGAACTTC.

V and J are TRBV4-1 and TRBJ1-4; D may be TRBD1 (5 bases). The length of the CDR3 is 17 residues. Germline V lookup: CDR1 MGHRA, CDR2 YSYEKL. Trimming removed 0 bases from V and 4 bases from J, with 15 bases in between. Written as DNA, the CDR3 is TGCGCCAGCAGCCAAGATCCCCGAACAGGCGTTAATGAAAAACTGTTTTTT. It translates to CASSQDPRTGVNEKLFF.

V usage is TRBV11-3 and J usage is TRBJ2-1, with unresolved D. Trimming shortened V by 4 bases and J by 0 bases, and 10 bases separated the two germline ends. Germline V gene lookup returns CDR1 SGHNT and CDR2 YENEEA. There are 15 residues in the CDR3. The DNA of the CDR3 is TGTGCCAGCAGCTCTAAATCTGACTCCTACAATGAGCAGTTCTTC. Translating it yields CASSSKSDSYNEQFF.

The DNA of the CDR3 is TGTGCCAGCAGCTTAGTAGCGGGAGGTCCCGAGCAGTACTTC. Translated, it gives CASSLVAGGPEQYF. The gene calls are TRBV7-2 and TRBJ2-7, with TRBD2 matching over 10 bases. V dropped 1 base and J dropped 6; count of bases not matched to a gene: 3. The CDR3 totals 14 residues. CDR1 SGHTA and CDR2 FQGNSA come from the germline V gene. Together with reference TRBV7-2 and TRBJ2-7, the CDR3 gives the full variable domain: GAGVSQSPSNKVTEKGKDVELRCDPISGHTALYWYRQSLGQGLEFLIYFQGNSAPDKSGLPSDRFSAERTGGSVSTLTIQRTQQEDSAVYLCASSLVAGGPEQYFGPGTRLTVT.

This clonotype appeared once. DNA for the CDR3: TGTTCTTCATGCGGTGGGTACTCCGACGAGCAGTACTTC. This translates into CSSCGGYSDEQYF. This chain connects TRBV21-1 to TRBJ2-7. TRBV21-1 is a pseudogene segment. The CDR3 extends over 13 amino acids.

The chain recombines TRBV3-1 with TRBJ2-1; D remains unclear. This CDR3 spans 11 amino acids. Deletions cut 3 bases from V and 15 bases from J, with 12 bases between. The germline V gene encodes CDR1 LGHDT and CDR2 YNNKEL (reference sequence). Written as DNA, the CDR3 is TGTGCCAGCAGCCAGGCTCGAGAGTGGTTCTTC. Its protein product is CASSQAREWFF.